This TCR beta chain is drawn from a study of blood T cell repertoires in COVID-19. This clone has only one observation. Germline-derived CDR1 and CDR2 are LGHDT and YNNKEL (reference sequence). This CDR3 is 18 amino acids long. The V and J ends lost 2 bases and 2 bases, in that order; junction bases with no gene match: 5. Original processing methods: Amplifying reference gene primers gave estimates of nucleated cell counts. The data were produced by immunoSEQ multiplex PCR, yet TCRdb's version contains in-frame clones alone and is incomplete. V and J calls and clone size follow that table, whereas D and trimming were derived from the DNA. The sample holds 350,000 to 450,000 clones, 70% to 90% seen once.

The TCR comes from a woman aged 18-30 years who had been exposed to COVID-19. Sequencing was done on a sample of PBMCs or T cells enriched from blood (not recorded which). The rearrangement joins TRBV3-1 (or the pseudogene TRBV3-2) to TRBJ2-6; 11 bases are a match to TRBD1. The CDR3 reads CASSQLDRGQAGANVLTF. The CDR3, as DNA: TGTGCCAGCAGCCAACTGGACAGGGGGCAAGCTGGGGCCAACGTCCTGACTTTC.